The present T cell receptor beta chain was sequenced within a study of identifying expanded T cells in peripheral blood. The study's findings and limits: Differentially abundant clones: around 1.2 between replicates, around 16 at around 14 days, around 20 at four.

With respect to this clone: The antigen is undetermined.

This CDR3 has 18 residues. V trimming: 2 bases; J trimming: 1 base; junction bases outside the gene matches: 3. CDR1 and CDR2 (germline): SEHNR, FQNEAQ (reference sequence). Measured with immunoSEQ multiplex PCR; TCRdb has only the in-frame clones, and not every one. The table includes about 85,000 clones, around 90% detected once. This receptor was obtained from a person aged 18-70 years in good health. Sequencing was done on a sample of blood. This chain uses TRBV7-9 with TRBJ2-2; the match to TRBD2 covers 14 bases. The CDR3 sequence is CASSLSGTSGGNTGELFF. CDR3 nucleotide sequence: TGTGCCAGCAGCTTATCCGGGACTAGCGGGGGGAACACCGGGGAGCTGTTTTTT.